The 23 T cell receptor beta chains below were found in one sample sequenced in a study of cytomegalovirus exposure and HLA in healthy donors. PCR used 60 Vbeta primers and 13 Jbeta primers. Produced via immunoSEQ multiplex PCR; TCRdb's table is partial and in-frame only. Among under 150,000 clones listed, 79% were seen once. Sequenced sample: PBMCs. These receptors all come from a male donor in good health and CMV-seronegative.

The chain combines TRBV6-4 with TRBJ2-3; weak D call: TRBD2 (5 bases). CDR3 length equals 14 residues. The germline V gene encodes CDR1 MRHNA and CDR2 SNTAGT. V shed 3 bases and J shed 0 bases, with 7 bases lying between them. The CDR3 region has the DNA TGTGCCAGCAGTGAGCGCGGGAGCACAGATACGCAGTATTTT. Encoded protein: CASSERGSTDTQYF.

The chain couples TRBV5-8 to TRBJ1-6, with 7 bases identical to TRBD1. Germline CDR1 and CDR2: SGHTS and YDEGEE. This CDR3 is built from 13 residues. J lost 7 bases, V lost 9 bases, and 7 bases had no gene match. Here the CDR3 DNA reads TGTGCCACGTCGGACAGGAGGAATTCACCCCTCCACTTT. It codes for CATSDRRNSPLHF. The full variable domain, with the rest looked up from reference TRBV5-8 and TRBJ1-6, is EAGVTQSPTHLIKTRGQQATLRCSPISGHTSVYWYQQALGLGLQFLLWYDEGEERNRGNFPPRFSGRQFPNYSSELNVNALELEDSALYLCATSDRRNSPLHFGNGTRLTVT.

The rearrangement joins TRBV4-3 to TRBJ2-1; 13 bases align to TRBD2. The CDR3 consists of 15 residues. From germline, CDR1 is LGHNA and CDR2 YSLEER. The V segment lost 1 base and the J segment 6 bases; nucleotides outside the gene matches: 0. The CDR3 nucleotides are TGCGCCAGCAGCCAAGGACTAGCGGGGGGCAATGAGCAGTTCTTC. This translates into CASSQGLAGGNEQFF.

In this sample, this clone turned up a few times. This chain joins TRBV5-1 and TRBJ1-4, with D maybe TRBD1 (6 bases). The CDR3 contains 15 residues. The germline V and J ends were trimmed by 1 base and 5 bases, with 12 bases remaining between them. The germline gives CDR1 SGHRS, CDR2 YFSETQ. CDR3 protein: CASSLSGQKNEKLFF. In DNA form, the CDR3 reads TGCGCCAGCAGCTTGTCAGGACAGAAGAATGAAAAACTGTTTTTT.

The CDR3 sequence is CASSPRQGRNTIYF. The CDR3 region has the DNA TGTGCCAGCAGCCCTCGACAGGGGCGAAACACCATATATTTT. This chain links TRBV4-2 with TRBJ1-3; 8 bases are shared with TRBD1. Unmatched junction bases numbered 4, after V lost 4 bases and J lost 5 bases. This CDR3 comprises 14 residues. CDR1 is LGHNA, CDR2 YNFKEQ, per germline.

V is TRBV6-1 and J is TRBJ1-5; 7 nucleotides line up with TRBD1. V lost 2 bases to trimming and J lost 3 bases; unmatched junction nucleotides: 4. The CDR3 has 15 amino acids. Germline CDR1 and CDR2: MNHNS and SASEGT. The CDR3 here is CASSEWGQNNQPQHF. Written as DNA, the CDR3 is TGTGCCAGCAGTGAATGGGGACAGAACAATCAGCCCCAGCATTTT.

The chain combines TRBV5-1 with TRBJ2-2; D might be TRBD2 (6 bases). Trimming pared 6 bases from V and 1 base from J, leaving 13 bases between. The CDR3 length is 15 residues. The germline V gene encodes CDR1 SGHRS and CDR2 YFSETQ. In nucleotides, the CDR3 is TGCGCCAGCACCCCGGGGGTACAGAACACCGGGGAGCTGTTTTTT. Translation: CASTPGVQNTGELFF.

The chain employs TRBV14 and TRBJ1-2; possibly TRBD1 for D (6 bases). The CDR3 is 14 residues long. Per the germline V gene, CDR1 is SGHDN and CDR2 is FVKESK. With 4 bases removed from V and 10 bases from J, the gap between germline ends came to 19 bases. CDR3 nucleotide sequence: TGTGCCAGCAGCCTCGGGGGGGCGGGGGAAGACTACACCTTC. Its protein is CASSLGGAGEDYTF. Full variable domain (missing parts from reference TRBV14 and TRBJ1-2): EAGVTQFPSHSVIEKGQTVTLRCDPISGHDNLYWYRRVMGKEIKFLLHFVKESKQDESGMPNNRFLAERTGGTYSTLKVQPAELEDSGVYFCASSLGGAGEDYTFGSGTRLTVV.

Of note for this clone: The sample holds other DNA sequences that translate to the same CDR3. The rearrangement uses TRBV5-6 and TRBJ2-3; D unresolved. This CDR3 comprises 14 residues. In germline, CDR1 is SGHDT, CDR2 YYEEEE. The V end lost 0 bases, the J end lost 6 bases, and 11 bases lay between the germline ends. In nucleotides, the CDR3 is TGTGCCAGCAGCTTGGGACTGGGTTTGGATACGCAGTATTTT. Encoded protein: CASSLGLGLDTQYF. Using reference TRBV5-6 and TRBJ2-3 for the parts outside the CDR3, the full variable domain is DAGVTQSPTHLIKTRGQQVTLRCSPKSGHDTVSWYQQALGQGPQFIFQYYEEEERQRGNFPDRFSGHQFPNYSSELNVNALLLGDSALYLCASSLGLGLDTQYFGPGTRLTVL.

The chain is built from TRBV7-9 and TRBJ2-3, with 8 bases lining up with TRBD2. V lost 4 bases, J lost 0 bases, and 3 bases stayed unmatched. Germline V gene data show CDR1 as SEHNR and CDR2 as FQNEAQ (reference sequence). The CDR3 is 15 residues long. The CDR3: CASSSERGSTDTQYF. The DNA for the CDR3 is TGTGCCAGCAGCTCTGAGCGGGGGAGCACAGATACGCAGTATTTT.

This chain joins TRBV7-8 and TRBJ1-6; TRBD1 matches 7 bases. V gave up 4 bases and J gave up 7 bases; unmatched junction bases: 4. Per the germline V gene, CDR1 is SGHVS and CDR2 is FQNEAQ. The CDR3 contains 14 residues. CDR3 sequence (DNA): TGTGCCAGCAGCTGGGGGACAGCAAATTCACCCCTCCACTTT. Protein: CASSWGTANSPLHF.

This chain uses TRBV18 with TRBJ2-1; D is uncertain. In germline, CDR1 is KGHSH, CDR2 LQKENI. The CDR3 length is 12 residues. V shed 2 bases and J shed 6 bases, with 5 bases lying between them. This CDR3 is CASSPELNEQFF. The CDR3 DNA reads as TGTGCCAGCTCACCAGAGCTCAATGAGCAGTTCTTC. Drawing the rest from reference TRBV18 and TRBJ2-1, the complete variable domain is NAGVMQNPRHLVRRRGQEARLRCSPMKGHSHVYWYRQLPEEGLKFMVYLQKENIIDESGMPKERFSAEFPKEGPSILRIQQVVRGDSAAYFCASSPELNEQFFGPGTRLTVL.

The chain uses TRBV18 and TRBJ1-2; TRBD1 agrees at 8 bases. The CDR3 runs 17 residues. Germline assignment: CDR1 KGHSH and CDR2 LQKENI. V trimming: 3 bases; J trimming: 0 bases; junction bases outside the gene matches: 9. CDR3: CASSPRLGQGANYGYTF. For the CDR3, the DNA is TGTGCCAGCTCACCCCGATTAGGACAGGGCGCTAACTATGGCTACACCTTC.

This sequence joins TRBV2 and TRBJ1-5; D gene ambiguous. V was pared by 4 bases and J by 0 bases, with 10 bases between. The germline gives CDR1 SNHLY, CDR2 FYNNEI. CDR3 size: 15 residues. CDR3 sequence reads: CASSGAANSNQPQHF. CDR3 in DNA: TGTGCCAGCAGTGGAGCTGCTAATAGCAATCAGCCCCAGCATTTT.

The chain couples TRBV27 to TRBJ2-1, with TRBD2 matching 12 bases. Germline loops: CDR1 MNHEY, CDR2 SMNVEV (reference sequence). The CDR3 runs 16 residues. Trimming took 5 bases from V and 7 from J; bases not matched to a gene: 9. The CDR3 bases are TGTGCCAGCAGTCCTAGCGGGGGGGAACGATCGAATGAGCAGTTCTTC. Residues: CASSPSGGERSNEQFF.

A few counts support this clone. With a much larger clone just one base away, this may be a read error. The gene calls are TRBV5-4 and TRBJ1-4; tentative D call: TRBD1 (5 bases). V was clipped by 0 bases and J by 5 bases, with 8 bases between them. This CDR3 has 14 residues. Germline assignment: CDR1 SGHNT and CDR2 YYREEE (reference sequence). The CDR3 here is CASSLDRTNEKLFF. CDR3 DNA sequence: TGTGCCAGCAGCTTGGACAGGACAAATGAAAAACTGTTTTTT.

The rearrangement joins TRBV5-4 to TRBJ2-5; 7 bases map to TRBD2. The V gene's germline CDR1 is SGHNT and CDR2 YYREEE (reference sequence). J was trimmed by 4 bases and V by 2 bases; bases with no gene match: 2. The CDR3 consists of 13 residues. CDR3 sequence: CASSLSGGETQYF. The CDR3 DNA follows: TGTGCCAGCAGCTTATCGGGAGGAGAGACCCAGTACTTC.

The chain links TRBV13 to TRBJ2-6; no definite D call. CDR1 and CDR2 from the germline V gene are PRHDT and FYEKMQ (reference sequence). The CDR3 length is 18 residues. V lost 5 bases and J lost 0, with 17 bases in between. This chain's CDR3 is CASSPRHMSSSGANVLTF. CDR3 sequence (DNA): TGTGCCAGCAGCCCTAGGCACATGTCGAGCTCTGGGGCCAACGTCCTGACTTTC.

In the case of this clone: The sample has other DNA sequences that encode this CDR3 too. The V and J genes are TRBV5-4 and TRBJ2-3, with a possible D match to TRBD1 (5 bases). This CDR3 has 13 amino acids. Germline loops: CDR1 SGHNT, CDR2 YYREEE (reference sequence). Trimming cost V 3 bases and J 3 bases, with 8 bases left between them. In nucleotides, the CDR3 is TGTGCCAGCAGCTCAGGGTCGACAGATACGCAGTATTTT. Protein product: CASSSGSTDTQYF.

This clone was observed once. This chain links TRBV7-9 with TRBJ1-1, with 7 bases aligning to TRBD1. In germline, CDR1 is SEHNR, CDR2 FQNEAQ (reference sequence). The J segment lost 0 bases and the V segment lost 5 bases, leaving 3 bases of the junction unmatched. This CDR3 has 14 amino acids. CDR3 sequence reads: CASSPGQLNTEAFF. The CDR3 DNA is TGTGCCAGCAGCCCGGGACAGCTGAACACTGAAGCTTTCTTT.

The chain recombines TRBV5-4 with TRBJ2-1; no clear D gene. The CDR3 length is 13 residues. V was clipped by 4 bases and J by 5 bases, with 10 bases between them. The germline CDR1 and CDR2 sequences are SGHNT and YYREEE (reference sequence). The CDR3 sequence: CASSPRRDNEQFF. Written as DNA, the CDR3 is TGTGCCAGCAGCCCCAGACGGGACAATGAGCAGTTCTTC.

The rearrangement uses TRBV5-6 and TRBJ2-7, with 7 bases that match TRBD2. This CDR3 region has 13 residues. Trimming removed 3 bases from V and 1 base from J; junction bases left unmatched: 1. CDR1 is SGHDT, CDR2 YYEEEE, per germline. CDR3 region: CASSSGLSYEQYF. CDR3 sequence (DNA): TGTGCCAGCAGCTCGGGACTATCCTACGAGCAGTACTTC. Full variable domain (remainder filled in from reference TRBV5-6 and TRBJ2-7): DAGVTQSPTHLIKTRGQQVTLRCSPKSGHDTVSWYQQALGQGPQFIFQYYEEEERQRGNFPDRFSGHQFPNYSSELNVNALLLGDSALYLCASSSGLSYEQYFGPGTRLTVT.

There are a few counts of this clone. The chain links TRBV5-6 to TRBJ1-5; TRBD1 matches at 8 bases. This CDR3 region has 14 residues. After removal of 1 base from V and 6 bases from J, the junction contained 3 bases not matched to a gene. Germline V lookup: CDR1 SGHDT, CDR2 YYEEEE. CDR3 sequence: CASSLWTGLQPQHF. The CDR3, as DNA: TGTGCCAGCAGCTTGTGGACAGGGCTTCAGCCCCAGCATTTT.